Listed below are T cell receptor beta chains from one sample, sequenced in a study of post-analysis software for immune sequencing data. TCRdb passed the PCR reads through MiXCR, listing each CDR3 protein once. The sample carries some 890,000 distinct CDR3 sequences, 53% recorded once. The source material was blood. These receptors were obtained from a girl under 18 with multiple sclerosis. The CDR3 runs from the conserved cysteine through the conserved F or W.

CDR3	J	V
CASSWGGRNQPQHF	TRBJ1-5	TRBV12-3/TRBV12-4
CASSSFGAGGPISYEQYF	TRBJ2-7	TRBV7-9
CSVVLAGVTYNEQFF	TRBJ2-1	TRBV29-1
CASSITGTGAYEQYF	TRBJ2-7	TRBV5-1
CAPWEPSSTDTQYF	TRBJ2-3	TRBV2
CASSLAGLAGRGYEQYF	NA	TRBV13
CASSLGSSGRASHYEQYF	TRBJ2-7	TRBV12-3/TRBV12-4
CASSMNGDRESSYEQYF	TRBJ2-7	TRBV7-2
CASSSLMSAPSYEQYF	TRBJ2-7	TRBV7-2
CAWSVRRAGGPEEQFF	TRBJ2-1	TRBV30
CASRGEGTDTQYF	TRBJ2-3	TRBV5-1
CSVEGPDIRGWGYGYTF	TRBJ1-2	TRBV29-1
CASSFDVGVGYTF	TRBJ1-2	TRBV7-2
CSVELNTQYF	TRBJ2-3	TRBV29-1
CASSQDGTSGPTDTQYF	TRBJ2-3	TRBV4-2
CSVAETGSHEQYF	TRBJ2-7	TRBV29-1
CSARDGFYAGLAGGETQYF	NA	TRBV20-1
CASSSRGADNEQFF	TRBJ2-1	TRBV12-3/TRBV12-4
CASSRGGQNTEAFF	TRBJ1-1	TRBV5-1
CASSFDGEYEQYF	TRBJ2-7	TRBV5-1
CRGEFSGDTQYF	TRBJ2-3	TRBV29-1
CSVVETFGGGANYISYNEQFF	TRBJ2-1	TRBV29-1
CSAKWPGIGEKLFF	TRBJ1-4	TRBV20-1
CSVDRRNTGELFF	TRBJ2-2	TRBV29-1
CASSGGLAGGPVYEQYF	NA	TRBV10-2